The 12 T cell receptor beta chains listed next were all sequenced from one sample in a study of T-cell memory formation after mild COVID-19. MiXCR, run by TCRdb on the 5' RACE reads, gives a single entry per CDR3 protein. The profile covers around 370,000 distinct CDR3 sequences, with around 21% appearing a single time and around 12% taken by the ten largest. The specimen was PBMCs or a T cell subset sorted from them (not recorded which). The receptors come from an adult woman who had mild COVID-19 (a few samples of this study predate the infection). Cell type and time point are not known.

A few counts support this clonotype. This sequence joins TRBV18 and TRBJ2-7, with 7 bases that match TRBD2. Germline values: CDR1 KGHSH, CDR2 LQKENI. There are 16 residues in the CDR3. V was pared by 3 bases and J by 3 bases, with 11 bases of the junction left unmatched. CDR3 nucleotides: TGTGCCAGCTCACCCACGACGACTAGCAGATACTACGAGCAGTACTTC. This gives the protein CASSPTTTSRYYEQYF.

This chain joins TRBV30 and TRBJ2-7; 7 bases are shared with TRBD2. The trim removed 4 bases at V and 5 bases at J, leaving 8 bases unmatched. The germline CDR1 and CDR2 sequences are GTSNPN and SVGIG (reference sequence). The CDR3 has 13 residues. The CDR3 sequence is CAWTRGEGNEQYF. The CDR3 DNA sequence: TGTGCCTGGACTCGGGGGGAGGGGAACGAGCAGTACTTC.

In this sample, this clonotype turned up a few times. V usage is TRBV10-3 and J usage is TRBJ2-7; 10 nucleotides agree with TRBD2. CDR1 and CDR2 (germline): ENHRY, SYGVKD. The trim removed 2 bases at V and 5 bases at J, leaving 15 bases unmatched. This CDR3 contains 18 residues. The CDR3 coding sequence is TGTGCCATCAGTGAGGGGATGGCTAGCGGGAGAGTAGTTAACGAGCAGTACTTC. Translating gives CAISEGMASGRVVNEQYF.

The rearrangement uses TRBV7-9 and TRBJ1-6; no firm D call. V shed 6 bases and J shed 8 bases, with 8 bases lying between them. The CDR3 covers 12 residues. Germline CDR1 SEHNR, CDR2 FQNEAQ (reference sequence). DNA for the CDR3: TGTGCCAGCAGAATACTCGATTCACCCCTCCACTTT. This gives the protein CASRILDSPLHF. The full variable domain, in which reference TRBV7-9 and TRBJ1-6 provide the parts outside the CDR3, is DTGVSQNPRHKITKRGQNVTFRCDPISEHNRLYWYRQTLGQGPEFLTYFQNEAQLEKSRLLSDRFSAERPKGSFSTLEIQRTEQGDSAMYLCASRILDSPLHFGNGTRLTVT.

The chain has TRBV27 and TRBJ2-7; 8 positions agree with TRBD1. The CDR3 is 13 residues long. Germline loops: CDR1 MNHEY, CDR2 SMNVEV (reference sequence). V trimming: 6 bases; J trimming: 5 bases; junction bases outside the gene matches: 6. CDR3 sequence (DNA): TGTGCCAGCAGCAGGACAGGGCTCGACGAGCAGTACTTC. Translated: CASSRTGLDEQYF.

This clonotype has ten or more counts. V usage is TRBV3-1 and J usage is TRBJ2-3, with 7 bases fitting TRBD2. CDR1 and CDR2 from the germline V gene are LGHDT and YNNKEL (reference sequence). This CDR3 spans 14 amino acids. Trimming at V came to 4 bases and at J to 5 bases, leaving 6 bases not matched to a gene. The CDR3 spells CASSRETSRDTQYF. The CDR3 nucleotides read TGTGCCAGCAGCCGGGAGACTAGCCGAGATACGCAGTATTTT.

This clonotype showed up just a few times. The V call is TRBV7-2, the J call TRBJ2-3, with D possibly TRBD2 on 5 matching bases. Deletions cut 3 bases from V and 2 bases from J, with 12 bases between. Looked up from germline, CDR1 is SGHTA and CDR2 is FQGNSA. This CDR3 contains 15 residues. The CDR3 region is CASSLWLADTDTQYF. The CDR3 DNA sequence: TGTGCCAGCAGCTTGTGGCTAGCCGACACAGATACGCAGTATTTT.

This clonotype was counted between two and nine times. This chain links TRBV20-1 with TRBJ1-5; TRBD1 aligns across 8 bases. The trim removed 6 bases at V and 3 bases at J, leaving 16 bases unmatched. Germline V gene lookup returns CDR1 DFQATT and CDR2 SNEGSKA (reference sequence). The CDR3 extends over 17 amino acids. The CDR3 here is CSAISDRARKSNQPQHF. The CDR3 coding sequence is TGCAGTGCCATCTCGGACAGGGCTCGAAAGTCCAATCAGCCCCAGCATTTT.

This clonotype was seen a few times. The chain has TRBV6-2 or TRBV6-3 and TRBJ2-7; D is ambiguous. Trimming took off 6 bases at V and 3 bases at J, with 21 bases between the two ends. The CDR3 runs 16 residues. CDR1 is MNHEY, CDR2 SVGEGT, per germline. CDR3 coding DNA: TGTGCCAGCAGCAGTCCTTTGGCGATGGGCAACTACGAGCAGTACTTC. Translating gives CASSSPLAMGNYEQYF.

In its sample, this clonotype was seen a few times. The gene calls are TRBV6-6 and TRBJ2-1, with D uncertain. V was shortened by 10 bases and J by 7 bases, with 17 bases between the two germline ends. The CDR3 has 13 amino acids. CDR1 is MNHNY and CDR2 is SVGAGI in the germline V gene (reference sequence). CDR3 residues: CAIGGSQRNEQFF. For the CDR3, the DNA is TGTGCCATCGGTGGATCCCAGAGGAATGAGCAGTTCTTC.

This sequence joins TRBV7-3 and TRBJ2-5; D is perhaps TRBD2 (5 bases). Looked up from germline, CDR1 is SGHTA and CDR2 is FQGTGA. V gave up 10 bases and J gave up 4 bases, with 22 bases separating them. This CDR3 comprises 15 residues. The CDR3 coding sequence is TGTGCCACCAACACAGACCACCCGGGGAGAGAGACCCAGTACTTC. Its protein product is CATNTDHPGRETQYF.

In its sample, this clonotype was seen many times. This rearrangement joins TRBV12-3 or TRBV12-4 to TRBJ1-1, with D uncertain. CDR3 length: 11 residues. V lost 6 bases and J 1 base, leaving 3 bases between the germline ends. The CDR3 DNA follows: TGTGCCAGCAGCCGGAACACTGAAGCTTTCTTT. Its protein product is CASSRNTEAFF.